What follows are 18 T cell receptor beta chains derived from one specimen sequenced in a study of kidney transplant recipient with SARS-CoV-2 infection. TCRdb re-called the reads with MiXCR, one entry per CDR3 protein. The table has 200,000 to 300,000 distinct CDR3 sequences, 25% to 35% seen once. This specimen was a blood sample, taken at baseline and on roughly day 110 from a kidney transplant recipient. Receptor source: a male patient between 25 and 39 years old who had COVID-19 and was a kidney transplant recipient. Some T cells may originate from the graft donor.

V and J are TRBV4-1 and TRBJ2-5, with 9 bases that match TRBD2. The length of the CDR3 is 17 residues. Germline V gene data show CDR1 as MGHRA and CDR2 as YSYEKL. V was pared by 0 bases and J by 7 bases, with 12 bases of the junction left unmatched. The CDR3 here is CASSQDIAGAPRGTQYF. Written as DNA, the CDR3 is TGCGCCAGCAGCCAAGACATAGCGGGGGCTCCGCGGGGGACCCAGTACTTC.

This clonotype has a count of ten or more. This sequence joins TRBV4-1 and TRBJ1-5; 7 bases fit TRBD1. This CDR3 spans 16 amino acids. Germline assignment: CDR1 MGHRA and CDR2 YSYEKL. V lost 4 bases and J lost 3; bases outside the gene matches: 9. The CDR3 DNA reads TGCGCCAGCAGCCGAACAGGGACAGACAACAATCAGCCCCAGCATTTT. The encoded protein is CASSRTGTDNNQPQHF.

Note on this clonotype: This may arise from a read error, as a much more abundant clone is one base away. V usage is TRBV15 and J usage is TRBJ1-1; TRBD1 is a possible D gene (5 bases). This CDR3 contains 14 residues. The germline V gene encodes CDR1 LNHNV and CDR2 YYDKDF (reference sequence). CDR3 protein: CATSRERGNTETFF. CDR3 sequence (DNA): TGTGCCACCAGCAGAGAACGGGGGAACACTGAAACTTTCTTT. Combining the CDR3 with reference TRBV15 and TRBJ1-1 gives the whole variable domain DAMVIQNPRYQVTQFGKPVTLSCSQTLNHNVMYWYQQKSSQAPKLLFHYYDKDFNNEADTPDNFQSRRPNTSFCFLDIRSPGLGDTAMYLCATSRERGNTETFFGQGTRLTVV.

Comment on this clonotype: A much larger clone lies a single base off, so this may be a read error. This chain connects TRBV20-1 to TRBJ2-4, with D possibly TRBD2 on 5 matching bases. The J call could be wrong; TRBJ2-7 is a better fit for the DNA end. CDR1 and CDR2 from the germline V gene are DFQATT and SNEGSKA (reference sequence). The length of the CDR3 is 16 residues. This CDR3 reads CSASGLNLRGSYEQYF. The CDR3 DNA reads as TGCAGTGCTAGTGGGCTAAACCTTCGGGGCTCCTACGAGCAGTACTTC.

V gene TRBV18 combines with J gene TRBJ2-1, with 11 positions matching TRBD2. The CDR3 contains 16 residues. Germline V lookup: CDR1 KGHSH, CDR2 LQKENI. V gave up 0 bases and J gave up 8 bases; unmatched junction bases: 6. CDR3 residues: CASSPPSGRALDEQFF. CDR3 DNA sequence: TGTGCCAGCTCACCACCTAGCGGGAGGGCCCTCGATGAGCAGTTCTTC.

At least ten counts were recorded for this clonotype. The rearrangement joins TRBV11-3 to TRBJ2-2; 11 bases map to TRBD1. Germline V lookup: CDR1 SGHNT, CDR2 YENEEA. The CDR3 length is 15 residues. The J segment lost 4 bases and the V segment lost 4 bases, leaving 2 bases of the junction unmatched. The CDR3 is CASSSGTGGTGELFF. CDR3 bases: TGTGCCAGCAGCTCCGGGACAGGGGGCACCGGGGAGCTGTTTTTT. The full variable domain, with the rest looked up from reference TRBV11-3 and TRBJ2-2, is EAGVVQSPRYKIIEKKQPVAFWCNPISGHNTLYWYLQNLGQGPELLIRYENEEAVDDSQLPKDRFSAERLKGVDSTLKIQPAELGDSAVYLCASSSGTGGTGELFFGEGSRLTVL.

The rearrangement uses TRBV21-1 and TRBJ2-3; the table's D call of TRBD1 was not tested on the DNA. TRBV21-1 is labeled a pseudogene. This CDR3 is built from 17 residues. The CDR3 loop reads CAGRPVIATVMQDTQYF. The CDR3 DNA reads as TGTGCCGGCAGACCTGTCATAGCTACAGTCATGCAAGATACGCAGTATTTT.

In regard to this clonotype: A single base separates this from a much larger clone, so it may be a read error. V usage is TRBV23-1 and J usage is TRBJ1-2; D might be TRBD1 (5 bases). TRBV23-1 is given ORF status, its function remaining uncertain. CDR3 size: 17 residues. V dropped 5 bases and J dropped 4 bases, with 23 bases sitting between them. CDR3 bases: TGCGCCAGCAGTGGAGCAGGGCTACGCAGAAAGACCTATGGCTACACCTTC. Protein: CASSGAGLRRKTYGYTF.

This clonotype occurred many times. The chain employs TRBV10-1 and TRBJ1-1; no firm D call. Looked up from germline, CDR1 is WNHNN and CDR2 is SYGVQD (reference sequence). V was shortened by 4 bases and J by 5 bases, with 11 bases between the two germline ends. This CDR3 contains 13 residues. CDR3 nucleotide sequence: TGCGCCAGCAGTGTAGGCCTCGGGACTGAAGCTTTCTTT. This sequence encodes CASSVGLGTEAFF.

This clonotype was found many times. The chain employs TRBV20-1 and TRBJ1-2, with no clear D. Per the germline V gene, CDR1 is DFQATT and CDR2 is SNEGSKA (reference sequence). V was cut by 5 bases and J by 4 bases, with 23 bases left in between. The CDR3 has 16 amino acids. The CDR3 sequence: CSAPIWLFRKTYGYTF. The CDR3 nucleotides are TGCAGTGCTCCTATATGGCTGTTTCGAAAGACCTATGGCTACACCTTC.

Concerning this clonotype itself: Possible read error: a much larger clone is one base away. J is TRBJ2-1 and V is TRBV7-9, with D unclear. This CDR3 comprises 12 residues. Per germline, CDR1 SEHNR and CDR2 FQNEAQ (reference sequence). Between the trimmed V and J ends, which lost 7 bases and 12 bases, there was a span of 16 bases. The DNA for the CDR3 is TGTGCCAGCACCCGTTCCATGGATGGGCAGTTCTTC. Translated: CASTRSMDGQFF. The entire variable domain, with the rest obtained from reference TRBV7-9 and TRBJ2-1, is as follows: DTGVSQNPRHKITKRGQNVTFRCDPISEHNRLYWYRQTLGQGPEFLTYFQNEAQLEKSRLLSDRFSAERPKGSFSTLEIQRTEQGDSAMYLCASTRSMDGQFFGPGTRLTVL.

Comment on this clonotype: A clone one base away is much larger, so this may be a read error. The chain combines TRBV5-4 with TRBJ2-7; 10 bases agree with TRBD1. The CDR3 is 14 amino acids. The germline V gene encodes CDR1 SGHNT and CDR2 YYREEE (reference sequence). The DNA for the CDR3 is TGTACCAGCAGCCGGGACAGGGGTTGGAACGAGCAGTACTTC. As protein: CTSSRDRGWNEQYF.

This clonotype appeared many times. The gene calls are TRBV7-3 and TRBJ2-7, with D possibly being TRBD1 or TRBD2 (5 bases each). V shed 3 bases and J shed 3 bases, with 9 bases lying between them. Germline V CDR1 and CDR2: SGHTA, FQGTGA. The CDR3 covers 13 residues. CDR3 residues: CASSLGPIYEQYF. DNA of the CDR3: TGTGCCAGCAGCTTGGGACCGATCTACGAGCAGTACTTC.

This clonotype was detected many times. V and J are TRBV28 and TRBJ2-7, with D possibly being TRBD1 (5 bases). CDR1 and CDR2 from the germline V gene are MDHEN and SYDVKM. The CDR3 covers 15 residues. V lost 3 bases, J lost 2 bases, and 14 bases lay in between. The CDR3 coding sequence is TGTGCCAGCAGTTTGAACCCAAAGGGGCCCTACGAGCAGTACTTC. This codes for CASSLNPKGPYEQYF.

This clonotype was seen a single time. With a much larger clone just one base away, this may be a read error. This rearrangement joins TRBV12-3 or TRBV12-4 to TRBJ1-1; TRBD1 agrees at 7 bases. CDR3 size: 13 residues. V lost 11 bases and J lost 0; bases outside the gene matches: 6. CDR3 nucleotide sequence: TGTGCCTGCGGGAGGGGGCTGAACACTGAAGCTTTCTTT. It translates to CACGRGLNTEAFF.

Comment on this clonotype: A much bigger clone sits one base away, suggesting this may be a read error. This chain connects TRBV11-2 to TRBJ2-1; 8 bases agree with TRBD2. The CDR3 sequence is 15 residues long. Germline CDR1 reads SGHAT; CDR2 reads FQNNGV. Here the CDR3 DNA reads TGTACCAGCAGCGCGGGGGGAGGTTCTTACAATGAGCAGTTCTTC. Translated: CTSSAGGGSYNEQFF.

The sample holds many counts of this clonotype. The chain has TRBV9 and TRBJ1-1, with D uncertain. The CDR3 has 14 residues. V gave up 0 bases and J gave up 1 base, with 7 bases separating them. Germline CDR1 reads SGDLS; CDR2 reads YYNGEE. CDR3 protein: CASSVALGNTEAFF. The DNA of the CDR3 is TGTGCCAGCAGCGTAGCTCTAGGGAACACTGAAGCTTTCTTT.

This clonotype occurred many times. The chain combines TRBV7-9 with TRBJ2-5, with a weak D call TRBD1 (6 bases). The J call may be in error: the DNA end matches TRBJ2-7 better. The CDR3 spans 15 residues. The germline CDR1 and CDR2 sequences are SEHNR and FQNEAQ (reference sequence). DNA of the CDR3: TGTGCCAGCAGCCCGGCGACAGGAGCGGTGGTCGAGCAGTACTTC. Its protein is CASSPATGAVVEQYF.